These 22 T cell receptor beta chains were all obtained from the same sample, sequenced in a study of blood T cell repertoires in COVID-19. Generated by immunoSEQ multiplex PCR, the TCRdb table keeps only in-frame clones and is missing some. The data hold some 150,000 clones, with 78% observed a single time. What was sequenced was peripheral blood. These receptors were obtained from a man aged 80 or over with acute or convalescent COVID-19.

The genes are TRBV5-6 and TRBJ2-7; possibly TRBD2 for D (6 bases). V was shortened by 6 bases and J by 6 bases, with 13 bases between the two germline ends. Germline CDR1 reads SGHDT; CDR2 reads YYEEEE. The CDR3 is 12 residues long. CDR3 sequence (DNA): TGTGCCAGCAACCCAAGGAGGGGCGAGCAGTACTTC. Translating gives CASNPRRGEQYF.

The rearrangement joins TRBV7-9 to TRBJ1-2; TRBD1 agrees at 9 bases. The CDR3 runs to 15 residues. The V and J ends lost 2 bases and 3 bases, in that order; junction bases with no gene match: 4. The germline gives CDR1 SEHNR, CDR2 FQNEAQ (reference sequence). The CDR3 reads CASSLRGQGDYGYTF. The DNA of the CDR3 is TGTGCCAGCAGCTTACGGGGACAGGGAGACTATGGCTACACCTTC.

The V gene is TRBV19, the J gene TRBJ2-3; D possibly corresponds to TRBD2 (5 bases). Germline V gene lookup returns CDR1 LNHDA and CDR2 SQIVND (reference sequence). The CDR3 sequence is 14 residues long. With 5 bases removed from V and 4 bases from J, the gap between germline ends came to 13 bases. CDR3 sequence: CASSYGMRADTQYF. DNA of the CDR3: TGTGCCAGTAGTTACGGGATGAGGGCAGATACGCAGTATTTT.

The chain employs TRBV29-1 and TRBJ2-6; TRBD2 matches at 7 bases. Looked up from germline, CDR1 is SQVTM and CDR2 is ANQGSEA. V trimming: 4 bases; J trimming: 0 bases; junction bases outside the gene matches: 3. This CDR3 has 15 amino acids. Here the CDR3 DNA reads TGCAGCGTTGCTCGCGGGAGCTCTGGGGCCAACGTCCTGACTTTC. This sequence encodes CSVARGSSGANVLTF.

The CDR3 loop is CASSGGANSGANVLTF. The CDR3 DNA sequence: TGTGCCAGTAGTGGTGGGGCCAACTCTGGGGCCAACGTCCTGACTTTC. The V call is TRBV19, the J call TRBJ2-6; D is possibly TRBD1 (5 bases). The CDR3 totals 16 residues. Germline CDR1 and CDR2: LNHDA and SQIVND (reference sequence). Trimming shortened V by 5 bases and J by 0 bases, and 11 bases separated the two germline ends.

The genes are TRBV5-8 and TRBJ1-4, with D possibly being TRBD1 (5 bases). The CDR3 totals 16 residues. Germline CDR1 and CDR2: SGHTS and YDEGEE. The V end was cut by 0 bases, the J end by 3 bases, with 12 bases between. The CDR3: CASSLGGRGANEKLFF. CDR3 bases: TGTGCCAGCAGCTTGGGAGGTCGGGGGGCTAATGAAAAACTGTTTTTT.

CDR3 residues: CASSRVGALGPQHF. Written as DNA, the CDR3 is TGTGCCAGCAGCCGGGTAGGGGCCCTGGGGCCCCAGCATTTT. The chain links TRBV7-9 to TRBJ1-5, with a weak D call TRBD1 (5 bases). Germline V lookup: CDR1 SEHNR, CDR2 FQNEAQ (reference sequence). This CDR3 is 14 amino acids long. V was cut by 5 bases and J by 9 bases, with 17 bases left in between.

This sequence joins TRBV5-1 and TRBJ1-6; 7 bases are shared with TRBD1. Trimming removed 4 bases from V and 0 bases from J; junction bases left unmatched: 10. Germline CDR1 is SGHRS and CDR2 is YFSETQ. The CDR3 extends over 18 amino acids. The CDR3 DNA sequence: TGCGCCAGCAGCCGCACAGGGGCCCTAAGCTCCTATAATTCACCCCTCCACTTT. Encoded protein: CASSRTGALSSYNSPLHF.

V is TRBV7-2 and J is TRBJ1-2, with D unresolved. The CDR3 runs 15 residues. V was pared by 6 bases and J by 8 bases, with 22 bases between. Looked up from germline, CDR1 is SGHTA and CDR2 is FQGNSA. The CDR3 sequence is CASRPPEVSPKGYTF. CDR3 nucleotide sequence: TGTGCCAGCAGACCACCCGAGGTTTCCCCCAAGGGCTACACCTTC.

The rearrangement links TRBV7-6 to TRBJ2-7, with TRBD1 matching 8 bases. Germline values: CDR1 SGHVS, CDR2 FNYEAQ. V lost 5 bases, J lost 6 bases, and 12 bases stayed unmatched. The CDR3 has 15 amino acids. The chain's CDR3 is CASSRSVQGVGEQYF. The CDR3 DNA is TGTGCCAGCAGCCGTTCAGTACAGGGGGTGGGCGAGCAGTACTTC. Full variable domain (remainder filled in from reference TRBV7-6 and TRBJ2-7): GAGVSQSPRYKVTKRGQDVALRCDPISGHVSLYWYRQALGQGPEFLTYFNYEAQQDKSGLPNDRFSAERPEGSISTLTIQRTEQRDSAMYRCASSRSVQGVGEQYFGPGTRLTVT.

In nucleotides, the CDR3 is TGTGCCAGTCGGAGTAACGGGTCTTACAATGAGCAGTTCTTC. It encodes CASRSNGSYNEQFF. The chain employs TRBV18 and TRBJ2-1; D is uncertain. The V end lost 9 bases, the J end lost 4 bases, and 16 bases lay between the germline ends. Germline V gives CDR1 KGHSH, CDR2 LQKENI. The length of the CDR3 is 14 residues.

This clone showed up just once. This chain joins TRBV6-2 or TRBV6-3 and TRBJ2-5, with 9 nucleotides matching TRBD2. V lost 4 bases, J lost 7 bases, and 13 bases stayed unmatched. Germline loops: CDR1 MNHEY, CDR2 SVGEGT. This CDR3 has 16 residues. CDR3 DNA: TGTGCCAGCAGTTCTGGTGCGGGGGGGCCGGTAGGGACCCAGTACTTC. As protein: CASSSGAGGPVGTQYF.

The CDR3 nucleotides read TGTGCCAGCAGCCAAGGGGCGGGGGCCTCAGATACGCAGTATTTT. Translating it yields CASSQGAGASDTQYF. This chain uses TRBV3-1 (or the pseudogene TRBV3-2) with TRBJ2-3; D may be TRBD2 (7 bases). The CDR3 has 15 residues. V shed 1 base and J shed 4 bases, with 12 bases lying between them. Germline-derived CDR1 and CDR2 are LGHDT and YNNKEL (reference sequence).

This chain joins TRBV4-2 and TRBJ1-5; no firm D call. The V end was cut by 0 bases, the J end by 6 bases, with 9 bases between. This CDR3 has 14 amino acids. Germline lookup yields CDR1 LGHNA and CDR2 YNFKEQ. In DNA form, the CDR3 reads TGTGCCAGCAGCCAAGATGGCGGTACTCAGCCCCAGCATTTT. This sequence encodes CASSQDGGTQPQHF.

This clone occurred many times. This chain connects TRBV9 to TRBJ2-7; TRBD1 is a possible D gene (5 bases). CDR3 length: 14 amino acids. The germline V and J ends were trimmed by 4 bases and 1 base, with 12 bases remaining between them. CDR1 SGDLS and CDR2 YYNGEE come from the germline V gene. CDR3 loop: CASSPTDMSYEQYF. Here the CDR3 DNA reads TGTGCCAGCAGCCCGACGGACATGTCCTACGAGCAGTACTTC.

The genes are TRBV11-2 and TRBJ2-1; D gene uncertain. Trimming pared 1 base from V and 12 bases from J, leaving 10 bases between. Germline lookup yields CDR1 SGHAT and CDR2 FQNNGV. The CDR3 runs 12 residues. The CDR3 here is CASSLVAFVQFF. For the CDR3, the DNA is TGTGCCAGCAGCTTAGTCGCGTTTGTGCAGTTCTTC.

This chain connects TRBV5-4 to TRBJ2-2; 9 bases align to TRBD2. This CDR3 contains 16 residues. With V trimmed by 4 bases and J by 4 bases, 8 bases remained unmatched. Germline CDR1 SGHNT, CDR2 YYREEE (reference sequence). The CDR3 DNA follows: TGTGCCAGCAGCCCCAATAGCGGGGGTTTCACCGGGGAGCTGTTTTTT. This encodes CASSPNSGGFTGELFF.

This chain links TRBV2 with TRBJ1-3; D is possibly TRBD1 (5 bases). With 8 bases removed from V and 8 bases from J, the gap between germline ends came to 16 bases. CDR3 length: 13 amino acids. In germline, CDR1 is SNHLY, CDR2 FYNNEI. CDR3 protein: CASLKVREDTIYF. For the CDR3, the DNA is TGTGCCAGCCTGAAGGTCAGGGAAGACACCATATATTTT.

The chain carries TRBV6-4 and TRBJ2-6; D not resolved. Trimming left V 4 bases short and J 1 base short, with 5 bases between. Germline CDR1 MRHNA, CDR2 SNTAGT. This CDR3 is built from 14 residues. The CDR3 spells CASSVQSGANVLTF. In nucleotides, the CDR3 is TGTGCCAGCAGTGTGCAGTCTGGGGCCAACGTCCTGACTTTC.

This clone occurred many times. J is TRBJ1-1 and V is TRBV2; D perhaps matches TRBD1 (5 bases). The CDR3 covers 15 residues. The V gene's germline CDR1 is SNHLY and CDR2 FYNNEI. The V gene lost 4 bases and the J gene lost 3 bases, with 15 bases spanning the gap. The CDR3 DNA reads TGTGCCAGCAGTGGGGGAGGGGCCTCGGACACTGAAGCTTTCTTT. The encoded protein is CASSGGGASDTEAFF.

This sequence joins TRBV7-2 and TRBJ2-1, with TRBD2 matching over 9 bases. This CDR3 is built from 15 residues. V trimming: 1 base; J trimming: 15 bases; junction bases outside the gene matches: 13. Germline CDR1 SGHTA, CDR2 FQGNSA. CDR3 in amino acids: CASSLDISGRGGPFF. The CDR3, as DNA: TGTGCCAGCAGCTTAGATATTAGCGGGCGGGGGGGCCCGTTCTTC.

Only a few counts were recorded for this clone. CDR3 in DNA: TGTGCCAGCAGTTCCATGCGCGGGGGGACATACGAGCAGTACTTC. It yields the protein CASSSMRGGTYEQYF. The V call is TRBV6-2 or TRBV6-3, the J call TRBJ2-7; 8 bases are a match to TRBD2. Germline trimming cut 4 bases from V and 4 bases from J; bases unmatched to any gene: 9. The CDR3 totals 15 residues. Germline V gives CDR1 MNHEY, CDR2 SVGEGT.